The clone carrying this T cell receptor beta chain was seen just once. What it binds is unknown. Assay used: immunoSEQ multiplex PCR; TCRdb lists only in-frame clones, some missing. The table shows under 550,000 clones, with 88% occurring only once. The source of the sample is a study of Ad26.COV2.S vaccination and SARS-CoV-2 variants. On the study more broadly: Once or twice, 56 days apart, Ad26.COV2.S was delivered intramuscularly. Study outcomes and limitations: Overall T cell responses may have been underestimated by the analyses of TCR breadth and depth. Higher spike-specific TCR breadth was found in vaccine recipients than in placebo recipients.

V was pared by 5 bases and J by 8 bases, with 9 bases between. CDR1 and CDR2 from the germline V gene are DFQATT and SNEGSKA (reference sequence). This CDR3 has 11 amino acids. Indicated treatment: about 20 received Ad26.COV2.S at low or high dose, single or two shots; roughly five received placebo; per-sample allocation not given. Day 63 after the first injection of vaccine or placebo was the sampling time. An 18-55-year-old adult in Boston served as donor. The TCR originated in a person between 18 and 59 years old who received the Ad26.COV2.S COVID-19 vaccine or a placebo. The starting material was peripheral blood, obtained in a trial of Ad26.COV2.S vaccine versus placebo. The genes are TRBV20-1 and TRBJ1-4; unclear D gene. CDR3 bases: TGCAGTGCTCAGATCGGGGAAAAACTGTTTTTT. It translates to CSAQIGEKLFF.